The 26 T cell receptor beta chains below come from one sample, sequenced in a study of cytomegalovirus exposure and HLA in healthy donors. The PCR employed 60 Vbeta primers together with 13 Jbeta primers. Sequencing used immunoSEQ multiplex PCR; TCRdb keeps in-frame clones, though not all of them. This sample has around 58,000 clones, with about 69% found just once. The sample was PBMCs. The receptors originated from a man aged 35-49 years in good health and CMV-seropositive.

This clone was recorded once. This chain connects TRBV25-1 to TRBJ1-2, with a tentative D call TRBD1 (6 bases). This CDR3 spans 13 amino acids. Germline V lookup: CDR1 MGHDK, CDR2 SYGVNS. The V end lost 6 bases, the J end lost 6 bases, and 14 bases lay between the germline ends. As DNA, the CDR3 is TGTGCCAGCAGATACGGACAGCTCGATGGCTACACCTTC. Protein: CASRYGQLDGYTF.

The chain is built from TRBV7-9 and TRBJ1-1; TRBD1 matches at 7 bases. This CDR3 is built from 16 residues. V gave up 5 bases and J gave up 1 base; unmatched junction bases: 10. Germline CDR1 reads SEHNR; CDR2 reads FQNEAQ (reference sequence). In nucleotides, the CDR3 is TGTGCCAGCAGCAAAACCGGGACAGCGACGAACACTGAAGCTTTCTTT. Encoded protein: CASSKTGTATNTEAFF.

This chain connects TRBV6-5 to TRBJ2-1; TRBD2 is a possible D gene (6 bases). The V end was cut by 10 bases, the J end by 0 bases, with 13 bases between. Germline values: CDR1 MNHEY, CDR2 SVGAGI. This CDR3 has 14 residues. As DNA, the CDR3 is TGTGCCACTAATCCGGGGGACTCCTACAATGAGCAGTTCTTC. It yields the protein CATNPGDSYNEQFF.

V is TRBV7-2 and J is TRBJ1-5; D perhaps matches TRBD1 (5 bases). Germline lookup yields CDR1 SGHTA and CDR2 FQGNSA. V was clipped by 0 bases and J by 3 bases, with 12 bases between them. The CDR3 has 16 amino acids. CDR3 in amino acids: CASSLAQGRSNQPQHF. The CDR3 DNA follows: TGTGCCAGCAGCTTAGCGCAGGGAAGGTCCAATCAGCCCCAGCATTTT. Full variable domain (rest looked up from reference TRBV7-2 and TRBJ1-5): GAGVSQSPSNKVTEKGKDVELRCDPISGHTALYWYRQSLGQGLEFLIYFQGNSAPDKSGLPSDRFSAERTGGSVSTLTIQRTQQEDSAVYLCASSLAQGRSNQPQHFGDGTRLSIL.

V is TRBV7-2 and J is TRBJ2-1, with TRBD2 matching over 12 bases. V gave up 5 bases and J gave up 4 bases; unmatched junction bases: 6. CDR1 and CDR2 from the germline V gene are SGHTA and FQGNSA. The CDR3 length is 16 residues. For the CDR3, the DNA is TGTGCCAGCAGCCGCCTTCTAGCGGGGGGGTACAATGAGCAGTTCTTC. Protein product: CASSRLLAGGYNEQFF.

CDR3 nucleotides: TGTGCCAGCAGTTTATCGACAGACGTCTATGGCTACACCTTC. Translating gives CASSLSTDVYGYTF. V gene TRBV27 combines with J gene TRBJ1-2, with D perhaps matching TRBD1 (5 bases). The germline V and J ends were trimmed by 0 bases and 4 bases, with 9 bases remaining between them. The CDR3 consists of 14 residues. Germline lookup yields CDR1 MNHEY and CDR2 SMNVEV (reference sequence).

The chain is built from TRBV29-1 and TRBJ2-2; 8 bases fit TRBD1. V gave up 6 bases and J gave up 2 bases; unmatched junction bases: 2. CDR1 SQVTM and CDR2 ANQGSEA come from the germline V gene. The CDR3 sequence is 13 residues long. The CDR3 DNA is TGCAGCGTAGGGACAGGTAACACCGGGGAGCTGTTTTTT. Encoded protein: CSVGTGNTGELFF.

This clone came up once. CDR3 residues: CASSLRDTSLPLGTQYF. As DNA, the CDR3 is TGTGCCAGCAGTCTCCGGGACACTTCTTTGCCATTGGGTACGCAGTATTTT. The chain links TRBV27 to TRBJ2-3, with D perhaps matching TRBD1 (6 bases). V was shortened by 5 bases and J by 8 bases, with 26 bases between the two germline ends. CDR3 size: 17 residues. The V gene's germline CDR1 is MNHEY and CDR2 SMNVEV (reference sequence).

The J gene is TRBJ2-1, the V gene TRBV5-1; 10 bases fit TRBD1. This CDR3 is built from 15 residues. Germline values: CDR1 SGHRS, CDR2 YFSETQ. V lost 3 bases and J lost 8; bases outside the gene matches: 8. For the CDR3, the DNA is TGCGCCAGCAGCTCCCTGACAGGGGGCATAGATGAGCAGTTCTTC. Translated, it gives CASSSLTGGIDEQFF.

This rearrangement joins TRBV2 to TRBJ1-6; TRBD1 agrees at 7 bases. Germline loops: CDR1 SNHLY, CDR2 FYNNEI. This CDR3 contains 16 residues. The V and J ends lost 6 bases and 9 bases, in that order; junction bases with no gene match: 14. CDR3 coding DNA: TGTGCCAGCAGCCTTTTTGACAGGGCTGTGGGTTCACCCCTCCACTTT. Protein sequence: CASSLFDRAVGSPLHF.

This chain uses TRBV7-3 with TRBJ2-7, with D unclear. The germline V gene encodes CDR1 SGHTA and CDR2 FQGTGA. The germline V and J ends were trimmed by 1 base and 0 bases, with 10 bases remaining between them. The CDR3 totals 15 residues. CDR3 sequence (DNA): TGTGCCAGCAGCTTAATAACAGCCAACTCCTACGAGCAGTACTTC. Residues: CASSLITANSYEQYF. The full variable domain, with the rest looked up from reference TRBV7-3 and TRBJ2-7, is GAGVSQTPSNKVTEKGKYVELRCDPISGHTALYWYRQSLGQGPEFLIYFQGTGAADDSGLPNDRFFAVRPEGSVSTLKIQRTERGDSAVYLCASSLITANSYEQYFGPGTRLTVT.

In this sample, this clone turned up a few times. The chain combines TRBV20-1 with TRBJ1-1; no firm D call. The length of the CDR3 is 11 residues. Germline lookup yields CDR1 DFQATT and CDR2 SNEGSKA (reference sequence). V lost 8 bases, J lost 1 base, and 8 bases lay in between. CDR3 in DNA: TGCAGTTGGAGCCGGAACACTGAAGCTTTCTTT. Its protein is CSWSRNTEAFF.

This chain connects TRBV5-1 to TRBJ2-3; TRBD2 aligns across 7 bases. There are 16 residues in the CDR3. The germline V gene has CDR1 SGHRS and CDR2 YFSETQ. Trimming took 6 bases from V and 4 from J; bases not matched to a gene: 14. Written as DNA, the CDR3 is TGCGCCAGCAAAACCGTAGCTGGGGGGGGTGCAGATACGCAGTATTTT. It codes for CASKTVAGGGADTQYF.

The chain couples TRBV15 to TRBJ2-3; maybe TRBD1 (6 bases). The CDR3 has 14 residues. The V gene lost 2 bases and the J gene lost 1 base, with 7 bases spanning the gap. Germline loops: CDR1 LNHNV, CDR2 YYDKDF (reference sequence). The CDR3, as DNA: TGTGCCACCAGCAGAAGACAGGGCACAGATACGCAGTATTTT. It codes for CATSRRQGTDTQYF. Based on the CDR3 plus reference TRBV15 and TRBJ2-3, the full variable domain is DAMVIQNPRYQVTQFGKPVTLSCSQTLNHNVMYWYQQKSSQAPKLLFHYYDKDFNNEADTPDNFQSRRPNTSFCFLDIRSPGLGDTAMYLCATSRRQGTDTQYFGPGTRLTVL.

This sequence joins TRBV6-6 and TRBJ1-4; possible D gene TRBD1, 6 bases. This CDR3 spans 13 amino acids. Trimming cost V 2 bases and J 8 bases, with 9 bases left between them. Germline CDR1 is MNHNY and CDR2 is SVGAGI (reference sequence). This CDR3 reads CASSYRTEEKLFF. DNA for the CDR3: TGTGCCAGCAGTTACCGGACAGAGGAAAAACTGTTTTTT.

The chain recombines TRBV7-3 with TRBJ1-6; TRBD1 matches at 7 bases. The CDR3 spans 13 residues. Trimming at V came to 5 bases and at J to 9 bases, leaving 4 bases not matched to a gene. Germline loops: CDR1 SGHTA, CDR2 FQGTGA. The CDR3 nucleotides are TGTGCCAGCAGCGTCACAGGGGTTTCACCCCTCCACTTT. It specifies CASSVTGVSPLHF.

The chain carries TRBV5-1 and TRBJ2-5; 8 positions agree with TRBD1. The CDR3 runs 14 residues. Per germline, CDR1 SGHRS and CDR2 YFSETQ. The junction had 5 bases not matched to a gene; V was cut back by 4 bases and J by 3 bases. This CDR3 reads CASSPTGGEETQYF. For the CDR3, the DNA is TGCGCCAGCAGCCCCACAGGGGGAGAAGAGACCCAGTACTTC.

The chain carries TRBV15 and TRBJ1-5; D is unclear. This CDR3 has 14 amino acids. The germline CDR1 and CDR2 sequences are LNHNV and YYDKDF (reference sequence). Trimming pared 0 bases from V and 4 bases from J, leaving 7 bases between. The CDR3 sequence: CATSRDSRNQPQHF. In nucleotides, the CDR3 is TGTGCCACCAGCAGAGATTCCCGGAATCAGCCCCAGCATTTT.

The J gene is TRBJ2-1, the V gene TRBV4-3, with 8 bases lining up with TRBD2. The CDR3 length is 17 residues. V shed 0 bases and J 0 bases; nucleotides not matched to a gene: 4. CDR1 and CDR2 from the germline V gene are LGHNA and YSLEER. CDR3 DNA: TGCGCCAGCAGCCAAGATGCCCTAGCGGGCTCCTACAATGAGCAGTTCTTC. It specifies CASSQDALAGSYNEQFF.

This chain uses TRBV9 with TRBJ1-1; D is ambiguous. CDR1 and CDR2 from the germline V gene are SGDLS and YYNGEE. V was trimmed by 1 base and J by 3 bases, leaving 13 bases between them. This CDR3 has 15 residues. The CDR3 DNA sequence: TGTGCCAGCAGCGTATACCCGTTGGCCGACACTGAAGCTTTCTTT. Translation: CASSVYPLADTEAFF.

CDR3 coding DNA: TGTGCCAGCAGTAAAAGGGGGCTAAGGGAAGCTTTCTTT. Its protein is CASSKRGLREAFF. This chain links TRBV2 with TRBJ1-1; 7 nucleotides line up with TRBD1. There are 13 residues in the CDR3. Germline loops: CDR1 SNHLY, CDR2 FYNNEI. Trimming took 5 bases from V and 8 from J; bases not matched to a gene: 8.

The CDR3 DNA sequence: TGTGCCAGCAGCCCACAGGGACAGGGCACTGAAGCTTTCTTT. Translation: CASSPQGQGTEAFF. The J gene is TRBJ1-1, the V gene TRBV5-8; 9 nucleotides match TRBD1. This CDR3 spans 14 amino acids. Germline V gene sequence: CDR1 SGHTS, CDR2 YDEGEE. The V gene end was trimmed by 4 bases and the J gene end by 4 bases; junction bases not matched to a gene: 5.

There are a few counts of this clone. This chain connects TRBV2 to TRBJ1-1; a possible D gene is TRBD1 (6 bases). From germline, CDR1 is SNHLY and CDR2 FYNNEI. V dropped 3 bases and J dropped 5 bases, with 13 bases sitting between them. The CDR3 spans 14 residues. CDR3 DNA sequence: TGTGCCAGCAGTGAGGAAGGGGGAGAGACTGAAGCTTTCTTT. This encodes CASSEEGGETEAFF. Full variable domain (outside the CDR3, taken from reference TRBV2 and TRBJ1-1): EPEVTQTPSHQVTQMGQEVILRCVPISNHLYFYWYRQILGQKVEFLVSFYNNEISEKSEIFDDQFSVERPDGSNFTLKIRSTKLEDSAMYFCASSEEGGETEAFFGQGTRLTVV.

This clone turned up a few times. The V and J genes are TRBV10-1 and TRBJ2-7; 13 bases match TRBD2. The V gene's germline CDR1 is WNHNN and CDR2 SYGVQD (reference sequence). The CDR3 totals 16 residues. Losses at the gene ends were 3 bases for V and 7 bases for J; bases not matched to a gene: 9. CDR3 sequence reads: CASSDQPGLAGSEQYF. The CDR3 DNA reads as TGCGCCAGCAGTGACCAACCGGGACTAGCGGGGAGTGAGCAGTACTTC.

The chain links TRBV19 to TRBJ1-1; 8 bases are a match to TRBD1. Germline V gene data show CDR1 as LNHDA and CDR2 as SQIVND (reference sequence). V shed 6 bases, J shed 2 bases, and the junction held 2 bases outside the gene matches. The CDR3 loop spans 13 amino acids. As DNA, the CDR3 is TGTGCCAGTAGAGGACAGGGCAACACTGAAGCTTTCTTT. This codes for CASRGQGNTEAFF.

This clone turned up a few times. CDR3 DNA sequence: TGTGCCAGCAAAAGGGATCGGGGCTATGGCTACACCTTC. The encoded protein is CASKRDRGYGYTF. This chain uses TRBV2 with TRBJ1-2; no definite D call. There are 13 residues in the CDR3. Trimming removed 7 bases at V and 4 bases at J, with 13 bases between. Per germline, CDR1 SNHLY and CDR2 FYNNEI.